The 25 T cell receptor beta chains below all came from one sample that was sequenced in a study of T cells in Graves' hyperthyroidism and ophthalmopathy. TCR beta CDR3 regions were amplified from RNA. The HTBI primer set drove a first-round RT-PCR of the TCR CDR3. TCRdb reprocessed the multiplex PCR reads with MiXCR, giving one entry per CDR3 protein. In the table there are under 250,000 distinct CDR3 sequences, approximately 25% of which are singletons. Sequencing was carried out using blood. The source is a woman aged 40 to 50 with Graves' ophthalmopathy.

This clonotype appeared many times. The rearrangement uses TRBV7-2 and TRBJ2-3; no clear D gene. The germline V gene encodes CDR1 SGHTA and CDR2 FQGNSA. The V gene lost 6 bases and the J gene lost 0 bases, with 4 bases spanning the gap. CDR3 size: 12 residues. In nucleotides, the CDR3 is TGTGCCAGCAGTCCTAGCACAGATACGCAGTATTTT. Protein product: CASSPSTDTQYF.

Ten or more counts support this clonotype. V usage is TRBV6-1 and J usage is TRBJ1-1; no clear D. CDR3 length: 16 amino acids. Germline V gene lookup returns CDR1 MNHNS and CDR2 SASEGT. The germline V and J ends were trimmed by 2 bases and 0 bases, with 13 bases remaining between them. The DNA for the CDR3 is TGTGCCAGCAGTGAATCCCCCGTGGACGTGAACACTGAAGCTTTCTTT. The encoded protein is CASSESPVDVNTEAFF.

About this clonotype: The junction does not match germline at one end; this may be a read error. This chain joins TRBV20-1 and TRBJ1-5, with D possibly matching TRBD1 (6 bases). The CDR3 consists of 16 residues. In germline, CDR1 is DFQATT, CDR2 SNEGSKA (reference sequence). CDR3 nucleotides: TGCAGTGCTAGCAACAGGGAGGTTGTGGGCAATCAGCCCCAGCCTTTT. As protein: CSASNREVVGNQPQPF.

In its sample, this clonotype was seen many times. The CDR3 here is CSVLAGGTGELFF. The CDR3 DNA follows: TGCAGCGTGCTAGCGGGAGGCACCGGGGAGCTGTTTTTT. The chain joins TRBV29-1 to TRBJ2-2; TRBD2 matches 11 bases. Trimming took 6 bases from V and 4 from J; bases not matched to a gene: 1. Germline V gene data show CDR1 as SQVTM and CDR2 as ANQGSEA. This CDR3 contains 13 residues.

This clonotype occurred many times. Here the CDR3 DNA reads TGTGCCAGCCAAACAGGGGCGACGAACACCGGGGAGCTGTTTTTT. Translation gives CASQTGATNTGELFF. The rearrangement links TRBV6-5 to TRBJ2-2; 7 bases map to TRBD1. With V trimmed by 8 bases and J by 0 bases, 6 bases remained unmatched. The CDR3 sequence is 15 residues long. Germline lookup yields CDR1 MNHEY and CDR2 SVGAGI.

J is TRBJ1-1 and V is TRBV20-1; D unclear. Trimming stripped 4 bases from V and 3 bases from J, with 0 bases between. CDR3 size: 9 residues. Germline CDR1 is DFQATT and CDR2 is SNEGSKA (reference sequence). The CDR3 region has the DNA TGCAGTGCTAACACTGAAGCTTTCTTT. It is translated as CSANTEAFF.

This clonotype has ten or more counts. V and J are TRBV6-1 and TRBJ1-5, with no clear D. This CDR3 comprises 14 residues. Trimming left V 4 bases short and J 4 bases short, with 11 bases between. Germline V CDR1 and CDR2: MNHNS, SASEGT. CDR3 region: CASSGVGLNQPQHF. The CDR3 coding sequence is TGTGCCAGCAGTGGGGTAGGGTTGAATCAGCCCCAGCATTTT.

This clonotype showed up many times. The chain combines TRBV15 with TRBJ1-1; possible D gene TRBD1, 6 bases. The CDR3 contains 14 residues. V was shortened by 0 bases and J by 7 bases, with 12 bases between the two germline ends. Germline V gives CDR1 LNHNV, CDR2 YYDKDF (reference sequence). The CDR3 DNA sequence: TGTGCCACCAGCAGAGATAGGGACAAGTTTGAAGCTTTCTTT. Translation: CATSRDRDKFEAFF.

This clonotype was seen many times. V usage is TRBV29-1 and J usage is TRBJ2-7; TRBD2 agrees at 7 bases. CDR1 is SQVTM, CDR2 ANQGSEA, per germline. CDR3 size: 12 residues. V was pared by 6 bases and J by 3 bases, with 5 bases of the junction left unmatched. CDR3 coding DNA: TGCAGCGTCATCGGACTAGACTACGAGCAGTACTTC. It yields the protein CSVIGLDYEQYF.

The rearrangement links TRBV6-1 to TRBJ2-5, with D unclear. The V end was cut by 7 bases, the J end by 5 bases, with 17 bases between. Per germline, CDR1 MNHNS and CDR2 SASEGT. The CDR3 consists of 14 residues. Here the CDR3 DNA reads TGTGCCAGCATACGAATGGGCAGCCCCGAGACCCAGTACTTC. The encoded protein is CASIRMGSPETQYF.

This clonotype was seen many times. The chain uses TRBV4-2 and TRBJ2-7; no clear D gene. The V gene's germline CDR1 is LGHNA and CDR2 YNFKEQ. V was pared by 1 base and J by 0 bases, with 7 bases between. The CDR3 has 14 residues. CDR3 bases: TGTGCCAGCAGCCAAGGCGGTAGCTCCTACGAGCAGTACTTC. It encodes CASSQGGSSYEQYF.

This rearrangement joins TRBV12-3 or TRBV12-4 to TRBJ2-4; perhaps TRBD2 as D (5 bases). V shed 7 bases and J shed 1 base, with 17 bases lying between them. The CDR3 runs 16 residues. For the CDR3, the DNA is TGTGCCAGCACCCTTGGTGCGAGGGTGGCCAAAAACATTCAGTACTTC. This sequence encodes CASTLGARVAKNIQYF.

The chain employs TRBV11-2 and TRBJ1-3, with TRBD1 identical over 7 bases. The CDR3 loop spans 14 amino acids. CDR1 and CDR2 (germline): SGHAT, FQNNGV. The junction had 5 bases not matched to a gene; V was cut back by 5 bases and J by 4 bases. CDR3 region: CASSEGTVGNTIYF. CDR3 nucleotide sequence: TGTGCCAGCAGCGAGGGGACAGTCGGAAACACCATATATTTT.

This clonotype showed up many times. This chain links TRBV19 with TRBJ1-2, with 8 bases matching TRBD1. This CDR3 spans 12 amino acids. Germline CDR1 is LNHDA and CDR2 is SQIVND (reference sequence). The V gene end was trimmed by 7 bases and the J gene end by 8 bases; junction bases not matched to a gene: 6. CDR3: CASITGGAGYTF. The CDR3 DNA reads TGTGCCAGTATCACAGGGGGGGCCGGCTACACCTTC.

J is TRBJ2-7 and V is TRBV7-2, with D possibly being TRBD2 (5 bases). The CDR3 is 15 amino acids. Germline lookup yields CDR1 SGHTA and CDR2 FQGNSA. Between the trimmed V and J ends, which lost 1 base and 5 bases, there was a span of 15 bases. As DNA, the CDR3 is TGTGCCAGCAGCTTAGGTTCCGGGGTAGTCCACGAGCAGTACTTC. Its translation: CASSLGSGVVHEQYF.

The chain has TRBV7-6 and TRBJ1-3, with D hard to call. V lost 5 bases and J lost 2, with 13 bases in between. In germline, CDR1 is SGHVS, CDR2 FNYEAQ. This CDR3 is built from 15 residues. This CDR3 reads CASSLMALPGNTIYF. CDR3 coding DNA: TGTGCCAGCAGCCTAATGGCACTCCCTGGAAACACCATATATTTT.

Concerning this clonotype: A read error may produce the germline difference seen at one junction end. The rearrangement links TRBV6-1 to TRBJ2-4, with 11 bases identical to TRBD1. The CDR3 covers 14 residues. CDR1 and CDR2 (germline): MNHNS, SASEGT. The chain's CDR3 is CAARTGGPKNFQYF. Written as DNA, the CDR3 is TGTGCCGCTCGGACAGGGGGCCCAAAAAACTTTCAGTACTTC.

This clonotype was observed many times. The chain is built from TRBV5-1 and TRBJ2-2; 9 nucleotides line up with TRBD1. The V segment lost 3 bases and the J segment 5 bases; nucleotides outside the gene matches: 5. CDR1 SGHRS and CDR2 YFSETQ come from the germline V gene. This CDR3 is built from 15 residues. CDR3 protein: CASSWGQGRTGELFF. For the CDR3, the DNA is TGCGCCAGCAGCTGGGGACAGGGAAGGACCGGGGAGCTGTTTTTT.

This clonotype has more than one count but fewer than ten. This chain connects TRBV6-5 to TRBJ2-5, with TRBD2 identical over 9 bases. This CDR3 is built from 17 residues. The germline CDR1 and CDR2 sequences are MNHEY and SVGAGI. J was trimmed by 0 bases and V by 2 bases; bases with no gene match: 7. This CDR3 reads CASSYSRSGSDQETQYF. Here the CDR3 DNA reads TGTGCCAGCAGTTACAGCCGTAGCGGGAGTGACCAAGAGACCCAGTACTTC.

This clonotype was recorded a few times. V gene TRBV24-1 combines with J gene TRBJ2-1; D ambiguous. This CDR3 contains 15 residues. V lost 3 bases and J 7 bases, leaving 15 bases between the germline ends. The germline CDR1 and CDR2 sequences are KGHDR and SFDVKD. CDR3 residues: CATSDLSKAGNEQFF. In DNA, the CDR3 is TGTGCCACCAGTGATCTCAGCAAAGCAGGAAATGAGCAGTTCTTC.

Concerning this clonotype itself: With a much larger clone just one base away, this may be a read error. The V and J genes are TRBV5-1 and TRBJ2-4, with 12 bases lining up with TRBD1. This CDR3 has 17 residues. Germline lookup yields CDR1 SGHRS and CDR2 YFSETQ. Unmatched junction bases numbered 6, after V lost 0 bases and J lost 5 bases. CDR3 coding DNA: TGCGCCAGCAGCTTGGACGGGACAGGGGGCTTCGAAAACATTCAGTACTTC. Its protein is CASSLDGTGGFENIQYF.

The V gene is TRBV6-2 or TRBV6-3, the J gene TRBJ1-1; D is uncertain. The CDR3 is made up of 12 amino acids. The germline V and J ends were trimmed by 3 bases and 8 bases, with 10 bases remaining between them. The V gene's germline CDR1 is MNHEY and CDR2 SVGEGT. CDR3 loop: CASSYSLNEAFF. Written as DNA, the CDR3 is TGTGCCAGCAGTTATAGTCTTAACGAAGCTTTCTTT.

The CDR3 DNA is TGTGCCTGGAAGGACATCGGGGTCGAGCAGTACTTC. Translating gives CAWKDIGVEQYF. The V call is TRBV30, the J call TRBJ2-7; TRBD1 or TRBD2 may be the D gene (5 bases each). Per the germline V gene, CDR1 is GTSNPN and CDR2 is SVGIG (reference sequence). Trimming cost V 4 bases and J 6 bases, with 13 bases left between them. The CDR3 sequence is 12 residues long.

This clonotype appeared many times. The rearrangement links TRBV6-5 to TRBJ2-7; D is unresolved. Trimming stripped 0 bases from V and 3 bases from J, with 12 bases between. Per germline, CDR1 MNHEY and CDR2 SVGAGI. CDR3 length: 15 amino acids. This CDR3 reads CASSYSIEQLYEQYF. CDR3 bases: TGTGCCAGCAGTTACTCGATCGAACAGCTCTACGAGCAGTACTTC.

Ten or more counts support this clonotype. CDR3: CASTHRGSYNSPLHF. The CDR3, as DNA: TGTGCCAGCACTCACAGGGGCTCCTATAATTCACCCCTCCACTTT. The rearrangement uses TRBV28 and TRBJ1-6, with 7 positions matching TRBD1. With V trimmed by 7 bases and J by 0 bases, 3 bases remained unmatched. The V gene's germline CDR1 is MDHEN and CDR2 SYDVKM. CDR3 length equals 15 residues.